Described below is a single T cell receptor beta chain sequence and its context. The data originate from a study of siplizumab effects on memory and regulatory T cells. The CDR3 spans 11 residues. V was trimmed by 1 base and J by 10 bases, leaving 8 bases between them. Germline loops: CDR1 GTSNPN, CDR2 SVGIG (reference sequence). Only in-frame clones appear in the TCRdb table, and some are missing; sequencing was by immunoSEQ multiplex PCR. The sample contains more than 85,000 clones, approximately 94% of which appear only once. Sequencing was performed on CD4+ T cells sorted from blood. The chain recombines TRBV30 with TRBJ2-1; D might be TRBD1 (5 bases). The TCR comes from a human donor in good health. CDR3 sequence: CAWSARTEQFF. The CDR3 bases are TGTGCCTGGAGTGCACGGACAGAGCAGTTCTTC. Together with reference TRBV30 and TRBJ2-1, the CDR3 gives the full variable domain: SQTIHQWPATLVQPVGSPLSLECTVEGTSNPNLYWYRQAAGRGLQLLFYSVGIGQISSEVPQNLSASRPQDRQFILSSKKLLLSDSGFYLCAWSARTEQFFGPGTRLTVL.